This TCR beta chain was profiled in a study of cytomegalovirus exposure and HLA in healthy donors. The study, taken as a whole, reports: Solely CMV serostatus was available to characterize immune exposure.

Comment on this clone: The antigen remains undetermined.

The PCR had 60 Vbeta and 13 Jbeta primers. Methods used by the authors: Unique TCR beta chains totaled some 80 million in a later count, with approximately 11 million of them shared. Here immunoSEQ multiplex PCR was the method, and the copy in TCRdb shows in-frame clones only, minus some. V, J and clone size are those of that table, while D and trimming were read from the DNA. The sample comprises around 90,000 clones, around three quarters of which are singletons, and around 0.53% rests with the top ten. The donors comprised healthy bone marrow donors. The germline V gene encodes CDR1 LNHDA and CDR2 SQIVND (reference sequence). The CDR3 is 12 amino acids. The V end was cut by 1 base, the J end by 5 bases, with 5 bases between.

The rearrangement joins TRBV19 to TRBJ2-5; TRBD2 might be the D (5 bases). The sample was PBMCs. The sequence was collected from a man younger than 40 in good health and CMV-seronegative. The chain's CDR3 is CASSIGEETQYF. CDR3 nucleotide sequence: TGTGCCAGTAGTATAGGGGAGGAGACCCAGTACTTC.